Listed below are T cell receptor beta chains from one sample, sequenced in a study of cytotoxic CD8 clonotypes in ibrutinib-treated CLL. TCRdb's table, derived via immunoSEQ multiplex PCR, lists solely in-frame clones and lacks some. The data contain around 310,000 clones, roughly 80% of them seen just once; the ten biggest clones take up over 5%. Sequencing was performed on PBMCs, taken before ibrutinib treatment. The receptors originated from a human donor with chronic lymphocytic leukemia. CDR3s include the opening cysteine and the closing phenylalanine or tryptophan.

J: TRBJ2-2
V: TRBV10-1
length: 17
CDR3: CASSESRDRGNTGELFF

J: TRBJ2-2
V: TRBV11-1
length: 15
CDR3: CASSLEDRGIGELFF

J: TRBJ2-5
V: TRBV5-1
length: 15
CDR3: CASSFGTSGKETQYF

J: TRBJ2-7
V: TRBV2
length: 11
CDR3: CASLQLYEQYF

J: TRBJ2-5
V: TRBV5-1
length: 13
CDR3: CASSLGAGKPQYF

J: TRBJ2-4
V: TRBV5-4
length: 14
CDR3: CASSLADRANIQYF

J: TRBJ1-2
V: TRBV30
length: 13
CDR3: CAWNGDPHYGYTF

J: TRBJ2-6
V: TRBV5-4
length: 20
CDR3: CASSTPNIGTGGAGANVLTF

J: TRBJ1-2
V: TRBV30
length: 14
CDR3: CAWSLGTSRGGYTF

J: TRBJ2-7
V: TRBV5-1
length: 16
CDR3: CASSPPLGVLSYEQYF

J: TRBJ2-1
V: TRBV7-9
length: 15
CDR3: CASSFISGSINEQFF

J: TRBJ1-2
V: TRBV5-1
length: 15
CDR3: CASSLGGGAGSGYTF

J: TRBJ1-1
V: TRBV27
length: 14
CDR3: CASSLAGLNTEAFF

J: TRBJ2-2
V: TRBV2
length: 15
CDR3: CASSGSSSGTGELFF

J: TRBJ2-5
V: TRBV25-1
length: 13
CDR3: CASSAGGQETQYF

J: TRBJ2-7
V: TRBV4-1
length: 16
CDR3: CASSQDGTGGAYEQYF

J: TRBJ2-2
V: TRBV30
length: 13
CDR3: CAWSVWGGGELFF

J: TRBJ1-1
V: TRBV13
length: 15
CDR3: CASSPSDQGTTEAFF

J: TRBJ1-5
V: TRBV4-3
length: 15
CDR3: CASSQDLGIPQPQHF

J: TRBJ2-2
V: TRBV7-3
length: 16
CDR3: CASSLAGLAGVGELFF

J: TRBJ1-5
V: TRBV19
length: 16
CDR3: CASSMGGRAINQPQHF

J: TRBJ2-7
V: TRBV6-1
length: 14
CDR3: CATSRFGGQEEQYF

J: TRBJ1-2
V: TRBV19
length: 12
CDR3: CASRKGIDGYTF

J: TRBJ2-5
V: TRBV29-1
length: 10
CDR3: CSVVGETQYF

J: TRBJ2-3
V: TRBV10-2
length: 16
CDR3: CASSEIAGGPPDTQYF

J: TRBJ2-2
V: TRBV19
length: 17
CDR3: CASSILSGRGGTGELFF

J: TRBJ2-5
V: TRBV11-2
length: 14
CDR3: CASSLDDRGETQYF

J: TRBJ2-2
V: TRBV30
length: 14
CDR3: CAWSRSGGPGELFF

J: TRBJ2-1
V: TRBV29-1
length: 13
CDR3: CSVEDRVDNEQFF

J: TRBJ2-7
V: TRBV5-5
length: 13
CDR3: CASSLRLAGEQYF

J: TRBJ1-2
V: TRBV9
length: 19
CDR3: CASSPRVLKTPLANYGYTF

J: TRBJ1-2
V: TRBV19
length: 12
CDR3: CASSIPGYGYTF

J: TRBJ2-1
V: TRBV11-2
length: 19
CDR3: CASSLHRTSGRGAYNEQFF

J: TRBJ2-3
V: TRBV5-1
length: 14
CDR3: CASSAGQSTDTQYF

J: TRBJ1-2
V: TRBV19
length: 15
CDR3: CASSIRTPLNYGYTF

J: TRBJ2-6
V: TRBV5-1
length: 18
CDR3: CASSLDVVFRRAANVLTF

J: TRBJ1-5
V: TRBV27
length: 13
CDR3: CASRGQQHQPQHF

J: TRBJ2-7
V: TRBV7-8
length: 16
CDR3: CASSLGGPLHTYEQYF

J: TRBJ2-1
V: TRBV10-3
length: 16
CDR3: CAIRRHLAGDYNEQFF

J: TRBJ2-1
V: TRBV6-4
length: 14
CDR3: CASSVADSYNEQFF

J: TRBJ1-5
V: TRBV6-1
length: 14
CDR3: CASSEVGRRQPQHF

J: TRBJ2-3
V: TRBV7-9
length: 15
CDR3: CASSPETMRTDTQYF

J: TRBJ2-3
V: TRBV5-1
length: 14
CDR3: CASNPNRGQDTQYF